In this sample, the clone carrying this T cell receptor (beta chain) turned up a few times. The data belong to a study of blood T cell repertoires in COVID-19. Germline assignment: CDR1 SGHRS and CDR2 YFSETQ. V gave up 4 bases and J gave up 3 bases; unmatched junction bases: 6. CDR3 size: 15 residues. Generated by immunoSEQ multiplex PCR, the TCRdb table keeps only in-frame clones and is missing some. This sample carries over 150,000 clones, over 70% of them seen once, and the ten largest clones take roughly 9.2%. The chain couples TRBV5-1 to TRBJ1-3, with 8 bases lining up with TRBD1. This receptor was identified in a woman older than 75 with active or convalescent COVID-19. The sample taken for sequencing was peripheral blood. Here the CDR3 DNA reads TGCGCCAGCAGCACGGCTACAGGGGGTGGAAACACCATATATTTT. Translating gives CASSTATGGGNTIYF. Supplemented by reference TRBV5-1 and TRBJ1-3, the full variable domain reads KAGVTQTPRYLIKTRGQQVTLSCSPISGHRSVSWYQQTPGQGLQFLFEYFSETQRNKGNFPGRFSGRQFSNSRSEMNVSTLELGDSALYLCASSTATGGGNTIYFGEGSWLTVV.